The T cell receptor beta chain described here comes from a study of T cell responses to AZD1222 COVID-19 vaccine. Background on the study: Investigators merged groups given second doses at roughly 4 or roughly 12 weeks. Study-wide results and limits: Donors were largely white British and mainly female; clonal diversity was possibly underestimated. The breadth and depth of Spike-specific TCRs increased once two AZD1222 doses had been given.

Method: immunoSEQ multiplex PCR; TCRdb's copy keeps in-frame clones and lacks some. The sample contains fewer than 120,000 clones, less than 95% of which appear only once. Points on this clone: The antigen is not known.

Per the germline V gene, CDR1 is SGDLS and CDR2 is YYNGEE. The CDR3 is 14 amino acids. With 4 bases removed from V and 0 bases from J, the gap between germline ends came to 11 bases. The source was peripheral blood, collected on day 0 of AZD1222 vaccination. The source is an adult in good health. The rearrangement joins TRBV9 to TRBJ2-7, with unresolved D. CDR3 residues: CASSSGPISYEQYF. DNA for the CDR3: TGTGCCAGCAGCTCCGGGCCTATCTCCTACGAGCAGTACTTC.